The 10 T cell receptor beta chains in this list originate from one sample, sequenced in a study of Ad26.COV2.S vaccination and SARS-CoV-2 variants. Here immunoSEQ multiplex PCR was the method, and the copy in TCRdb shows in-frame clones only, minus some. The sample has some 340,000 clones, about 86% seen once. Treatment indicated: around 19 received Ad26.COV2.S at low or high dose, single or two shots; about 5 received placebo; per-sample allocation not given. Vaccine and placebo recipients were sampled on day 63 after the first injection. Sequencing was performed on peripheral blood, taken in a trial of Ad26.COV2.S vaccine versus placebo. Source of these receptors: a person aged 18-65 years who received the Ad26.COV2.S COVID-19 vaccine or a placebo.

The chain employs TRBV7-9 and TRBJ2-7; a weak D match, TRBD2 (5 bases). The V gene's germline CDR1 is SEHNR and CDR2 FQNEAQ (reference sequence). V was shortened by 5 bases and J by 0 bases, with 11 bases between the two germline ends. This CDR3 is built from 14 residues. The DNA of the CDR3 is TGTGCCAGCAGCAGGACTGAAAGCTCCTACGAGCAGTACTTC. Its protein product is CASSRTESSYEQYF.

V usage is TRBV30 and J usage is TRBJ2-3; D uncertain. This CDR3 is built from 11 residues. CDR1 is GTSNPN, CDR2 SVGIG, per germline (reference sequence). The germline V and J ends were trimmed by 0 bases and 5 bases, with 3 bases remaining between them. CDR3 amino acids: CAWSVEDTQYF. The CDR3 DNA reads TGTGCCTGGAGTGTAGAAGATACGCAGTATTTT. Filled out from reference TRBV30 and TRBJ2-3, the complete variable domain reads SQTIHQWPATLVQPVGSPLSLECTVEGTSNPNLYWYRQAAGRGLQLLFYSVGIGQISSEVPQNLSASRPQDRQFILSSKKLLLSDSGFYLCAWSVEDTQYFGPGTRLTVL.

V gene TRBV5-6 combines with J gene TRBJ2-2; 9 bases line up with TRBD2. J lost 7 bases, V lost 3 bases, and 13 bases had no gene match. Germline CDR1 reads SGHDT; CDR2 reads YYEEEE. The CDR3 covers 17 residues. The CDR3 loop is CASSSPSSGTSRGELFF. The DNA for the CDR3 is TGTGCCAGCAGCTCCCCTTCCTCCGGGACTAGCCGCGGGGAGCTGTTTTTT.

The chain joins TRBV20-1 to TRBJ2-4; D unclear. Germline V gives CDR1 DFQATT, CDR2 SNEGSKA (reference sequence). The CDR3 is 11 amino acids. V lost 5 bases and J 8 bases, leaving 10 bases between the germline ends. This chain's CDR3 is CSAGFGDIQYF. CDR3 DNA: TGCAGTGCTGGGTTTGGAGACATTCAGTACTTC.

Here the CDR3 DNA reads TGTGCCAGCAGTTACCGGTCTGGAAACACCATATATTTT. Its protein product is CASSYRSGNTIYF. The rearrangement links TRBV6-2 or TRBV6-3 to TRBJ1-3; D is ambiguous. CDR1 and CDR2 from the germline V gene are MNHEY and SVGEGT. V lost 2 bases and J lost 1, with 3 bases in between. This CDR3 has 13 residues.

The chain recombines TRBV20-1 with TRBJ1-1; TRBD1 might be the D (5 bases). V dropped 5 bases and J dropped 10 bases, with 11 bases sitting between them. This CDR3 contains 10 residues. Germline CDR1 reads DFQATT; CDR2 reads SNEGSKA (reference sequence). The CDR3 nucleotides read TGCAGTGCTTGGGGGGACGGAGCTTTCTTT. It translates to CSAWGDGAFF.

The chain's CDR3 is CASSLSGPNYGYTF. In DNA form, the CDR3 reads TGTGCCAGCAGCTTATCAGGCCCCAACTATGGCTACACCTTC. The chain has TRBV7-2 and TRBJ1-2; D gene unclear. V was pared by 2 bases and J by 2 bases, with 9 bases between. Germline CDR1 SGHTA, CDR2 FQGNSA. The CDR3 extends over 14 amino acids.

The chain carries TRBV7-2 and TRBJ2-5, with unresolved D. Germline CDR1 reads SGHTA; CDR2 reads FQGNSA. V was cut by 0 bases and J by 5 bases, with 7 bases left in between. CDR3 length equals 13 residues. CDR3 residues: CASSLAWWETQYF. The CDR3 DNA sequence: TGTGCCAGCAGCTTAGCGTGGTGGGAGACCCAGTACTTC.

The CDR3 loop reads CASRRGAENEQFF. In DNA, the CDR3 is TGCGCCAGCAGGCGGGGGGCGGAGAATGAGCAGTTCTTC. This rearrangement joins TRBV5-1 to TRBJ2-1; 8 bases fit TRBD2. The CDR3 runs 13 residues. Germline V lookup: CDR1 SGHRS, CDR2 YFSETQ. After removal of 5 bases from V and 7 bases from J, the junction contained 5 bases not matched to a gene. The full variable domain, completed using reference TRBV5-1 and TRBJ2-1, is KAGVTQTPRYLIKTRGQQVTLSCSPISGHRSVSWYQQTPGQGLQFLFEYFSETQRNKGNFPGRFSGRQFSNSRSEMNVSTLELGDSALYLCASRRGAENEQFFGPGTRLTVL.

The chain's CDR3 is CASSRGQGATGELFF. CDR3 nucleotide sequence: TGTGCCAGCAGTAGGGGACAGGGGGCGACCGGGGAGCTGTTTTTT. The chain is built from TRBV6-6 and TRBJ2-2; 12 bases align to TRBD1. The CDR3 extends over 15 amino acids. The trim removed 5 bases at V and 5 bases at J, leaving 3 bases unmatched. Germline V gene data show CDR1 as MNHNY and CDR2 as SVGAGI (reference sequence).